This T cell receptor beta chain emerged from a study of PD-1 and CTLA-4 blockade in melanoma. TCRdb's table, derived via immunoSEQ multiplex PCR, lists solely in-frame clones and lacks some. There are about 31,000 clones in the sample; less than 95% occur only once, and roughly 9% lies in the top ten. The sample was CD8+ T cells from peripheral blood, taken from a patient given anti-PD-1 treatment. The TCR sequence derives from a human donor with melanoma.

CDR3 coding DNA: TGTGCCAGCAGCTTCGGGGACTATGGCTACACCTTC. It codes for CASSFGDYGYTF. The chain has TRBV5-5 and TRBJ1-2; the D is unclear. Trimming left V 2 bases short and J 3 bases short, with 5 bases between. The CDR3 runs 12 residues. Germline lookup yields CDR1 SGHKS and CDR2 YYEKEE (reference sequence).